A single sample gave rise to the 13 T cell receptor beta chains below, sequenced in a study of blood T cell repertoires in COVID-19. Method: immunoSEQ multiplex PCR; TCRdb's copy keeps in-frame clones and lacks some. The sample yields 95,000 to 110,000 clones, roughly 90% seen once. The sample was peripheral blood. The receptors were gathered from a woman aged 55-70 years with acute or convalescent COVID-19.

This chain connects TRBV28 to TRBJ1-1; perhaps TRBD1 as D (5 bases). The germline CDR1 and CDR2 sequences are MDHEN and SYDVKM. The CDR3 runs to 12 residues. The V gene lost 5 bases and the J gene lost 11 bases, with 15 bases spanning the gap. The CDR3 sequence: CASSALGVGAFF. Here the CDR3 DNA reads TGTGCCAGCAGTGCGCTAGGGGTGGGCGCTTTCTTT.

The genes are TRBV30 and TRBJ1-1; D might be TRBD1 (6 bases). From germline, CDR1 is GTSNPN and CDR2 SVGIG (reference sequence). The CDR3 length is 13 residues. V lost 4 bases and J lost 4, with 13 bases in between. CDR3: CAWTKQGVTEAFF. The CDR3 bases are TGTGCCTGGACTAAACAGGGAGTCACTGAAGCTTTCTTT.

V is TRBV27 and J is TRBJ1-1; 10 bases align to TRBD1. The CDR3 extends over 15 amino acids. Losses at the gene ends were 3 bases for V and 4 bases for J; bases not matched to a gene: 5. CDR1 and CDR2 from the germline V gene are MNHEY and SMNVEV (reference sequence). Here the CDR3 DNA reads TGTGCCAGCAGTTTTAGGGGACAGGGGAGCACTGAAGCTTTCTTT. It codes for CASSFRGQGSTEAFF.

The V gene is TRBV2, the J gene TRBJ2-3; no clear D. The length of the CDR3 is 12 residues. Looked up from germline, CDR1 is SNHLY and CDR2 is FYNNEI. Trimming left V 6 bases short and J 4 bases short, with 8 bases between. The DNA of the CDR3 is TGTGCCAGCAGGGTCCTAGCAGATACGCAGTATTTT. Amino acids: CASRVLADTQYF.

V is TRBV9 and J is TRBJ1-2, with TRBD1 as a possible D gene (5 bases). Looked up from germline, CDR1 is SGDLS and CDR2 is YYNGEE. V lost 3 bases to trimming and J lost 0 bases, with 24 bases between them. The CDR3 is 19 residues long. The CDR3 coding sequence is TGTGCCAGCAGCGCACTAACCCCCGGGACTCTCACCCCTAACTATGGCTACACCTTC. Protein product: CASSALTPGTLTPNYGYTF.

In nucleotides, the CDR3 is TGTGCCAGTAGTATAATAGCCGGGAGAGAGGAGACCCAGTACTTC. Protein product: CASSIIAGREETQYF. The V call is TRBV19, the J call TRBJ2-5, with a possible D match to TRBD2 (6 bases). Germline values: CDR1 LNHDA, CDR2 SQIVND (reference sequence). V lost 2 bases and J 5 bases, leaving 15 bases between the germline ends. CDR3 length: 15 amino acids.

The chain employs TRBV23-1 and TRBJ2-7; D ambiguous. Being an ORF, TRBV23-1 has a function that is uncertain. The CDR3 spans 12 residues. The DNA for the CDR3 is TGCGCACCGGGTTTCCTCCCCTACGAGCAGTACTTC. Translation: CAPGFLPYEQYF.

This clone was seen a handful of times. The genes are TRBV6-6 and TRBJ1-3; D is undetermined. The CDR3 extends over 16 amino acids. The ends were cut back, 5 bases at V and 0 bases at J, with 14 bases in the middle. Germline assignment: CDR1 MNHNY and CDR2 SVGAGI (reference sequence). CDR3: CASSLGLGGSGNTIYF. The CDR3 DNA is TGTGCCAGCAGTCTCGGGCTGGGAGGCTCTGGAAACACCATATATTTT.

The chain carries TRBV7-9 and TRBJ2-1, with a possible D match to TRBD1 (6 bases). V was shortened by 5 bases and J by 6 bases, with 11 bases between the two germline ends. The CDR3 is 13 residues long. Germline values: CDR1 SEHNR, CDR2 FQNEAQ (reference sequence). The CDR3 DNA follows: TGTGCCAGCAGCCTCCAGGGGATCAATGAGCAGTTCTTC. Amino acid sequence: CASSLQGINEQFF. Drawing the rest from reference TRBV7-9 and TRBJ2-1, the complete variable domain is DTGVSQNPRHKITKRGQNVTFRCDPISEHNRLYWYRQTLGQGPEFLTYFQNEAQLEKSRLLSDRFSAERPKGSFSTLEIQRTEQGDSAMYLCASSLQGINEQFFGPGTRLTVL.

This clone was recorded a few times. The J gene is TRBJ1-5, the V gene TRBV27, with no clear D. CDR1 is MNHEY, CDR2 SMNVEV, per germline (reference sequence). V was shortened by 3 bases and J by 0 bases, with 6 bases between the two germline ends. The CDR3 has 14 residues. CDR3 in DNA: TGTGCCAGCAGTTTTCACGGTAGCAATCAGCCCCAGCATTTT. This sequence encodes CASSFHGSNQPQHF.

The chain is built from TRBV6-2 or TRBV6-3 and TRBJ2-1, with 7 bases matching TRBD2. The CDR3 sequence is 15 residues long. V was clipped by 4 bases and J by 3 bases; unmatched bases: 6. Per the germline V gene, CDR1 is MNHEY and CDR2 is SVGEGT. The CDR3 is CASSSAGAFYNEQFF. The DNA of the CDR3 is TGTGCCAGCAGTTCTGCGGGAGCTTTCTACAATGAGCAGTTCTTC.

This chain joins TRBV29-1 and TRBJ2-5, with a weak D call TRBD1 (5 bases). Trimming stripped 4 bases from V and 5 bases from J, with 14 bases between. Germline-derived CDR1 and CDR2 are SQVTM and ANQGSEA. The CDR3 sequence is 13 residues long. DNA of the CDR3: TGCAGCGTTGCCAGGGAAGGGTGGGAGACCCAGTACTTC. This translates into CSVAREGWETQYF.

The V and J genes are TRBV13 and TRBJ1-1; D is possibly TRBD1 (5 bases). Trimming cost V 0 bases and J 3 bases, with 8 bases left between them. The CDR3 covers 14 residues. Germline V gene sequence: CDR1 PRHDT, CDR2 FYEKMQ (reference sequence). For the CDR3, the DNA is TGTGCCAGCAGCTTAGGGGGAGGGGACACTGAAGCTTTCTTT. Translating it yields CASSLGGGDTEAFF. Full variable domain (outside the CDR3, taken from reference TRBV13 and TRBJ1-1): AAGVIQSPRHLIKEKRETATLKCYPIPRHDTVYWYQQGPGQDPQFLISFYEKMQSDKGSIPDRFSAQQFSDYHSELNMSSLELGDSALYFCASSLGGGDTEAFFGQGTRLTVV.